The rows below give T cell receptor beta chains drawn from one sample of a study of cytomegalovirus exposure and HLA in healthy donors. Libraries were prepared by immunoSEQ multiplex PCR; TCRdb keeps only in-frame clonotypes and omits some of them. This sample has some 200,000 clones, with approximately 82% found just once. The material sequenced was PBMCs. The source of these receptors is a young man in good health and CMV-seronegative. Both conserved end residues are trimmed from each CDR3.

cdr3_length,j_call,v_call,cdr3_aa
14,TRBJ2-1,TRBV5-4,ASSPDKGFVGDEQF
14,TRBJ1-1,TRBV28,ASGFWTGPLNTEAF
12,TRBJ2-7,TRBV5-4,ASSPPGQGYEQY
15,TRBJ2-1,TRBV18,ASSPGLAGGSRNEQF
11,TRBJ2-1,TRBV6-1,ASSRGSRNEQF
10,TRBJ1-1,TRBV2,ATKDRGQGAF
12,TRBJ2-7,TRBV28,ASKDSGQRYEQY
15,TRBJ1-3,TRBV27,ASSRLGQGTSGNTIY
12,TRBJ2-1,TRBV4-2,ASSHRTGDNEQF
13,TRBJ1-6,TRBV25-1,ASSESVRGRSPLH
11,TRBJ1-2,TRBV27,ASSFTRVHGYT
15,TRBJ2-3,TRBV29-1,SVEARPTGGRTDTQY